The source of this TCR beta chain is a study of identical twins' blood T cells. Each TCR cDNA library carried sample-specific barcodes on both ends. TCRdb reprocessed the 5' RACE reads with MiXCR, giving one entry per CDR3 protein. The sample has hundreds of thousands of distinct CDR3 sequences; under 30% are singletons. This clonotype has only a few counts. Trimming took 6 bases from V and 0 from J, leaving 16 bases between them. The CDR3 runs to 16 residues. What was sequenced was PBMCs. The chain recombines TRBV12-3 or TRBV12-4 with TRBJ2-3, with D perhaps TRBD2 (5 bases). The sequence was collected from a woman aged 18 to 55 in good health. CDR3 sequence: CASRPPTGRSTDTQYF. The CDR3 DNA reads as TGTGCCAGCAGGCCCCCGACGGGAAGAAGCACAGATACGCAGTATTTT.